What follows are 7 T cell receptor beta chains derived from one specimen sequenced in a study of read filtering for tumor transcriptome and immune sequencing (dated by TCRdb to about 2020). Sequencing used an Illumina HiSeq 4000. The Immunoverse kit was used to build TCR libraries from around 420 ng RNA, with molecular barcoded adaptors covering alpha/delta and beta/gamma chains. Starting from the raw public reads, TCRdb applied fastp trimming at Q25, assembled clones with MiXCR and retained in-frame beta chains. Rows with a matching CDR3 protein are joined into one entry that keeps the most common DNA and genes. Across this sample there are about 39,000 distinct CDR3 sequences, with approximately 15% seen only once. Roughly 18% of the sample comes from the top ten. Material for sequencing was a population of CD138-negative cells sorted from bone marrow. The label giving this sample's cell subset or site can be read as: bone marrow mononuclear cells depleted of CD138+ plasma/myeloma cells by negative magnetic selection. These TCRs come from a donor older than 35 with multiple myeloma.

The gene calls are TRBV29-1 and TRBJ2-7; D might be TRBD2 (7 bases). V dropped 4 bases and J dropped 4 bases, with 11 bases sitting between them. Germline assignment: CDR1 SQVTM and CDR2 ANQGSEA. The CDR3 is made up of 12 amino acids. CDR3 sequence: CSVARGAYEQYF. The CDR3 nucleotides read TGCAGCGTTGCCCGGGGGGCGTACGAGCAGTACTTC.

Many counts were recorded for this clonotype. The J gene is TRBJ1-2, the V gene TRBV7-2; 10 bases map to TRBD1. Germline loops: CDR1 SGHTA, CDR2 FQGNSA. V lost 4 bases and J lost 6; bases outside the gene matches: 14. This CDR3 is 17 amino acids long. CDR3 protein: CASSYRTPGQGLNGYTF. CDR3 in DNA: TGTGCCAGCAGCTATCGAACTCCGGGACAGGGGCTCAATGGCTACACCTTC. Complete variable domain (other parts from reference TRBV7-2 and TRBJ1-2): GAGVSQSPSNKVTEKGKDVELRCDPISGHTALYWYRQSLGQGLEFLIYFQGNSAPDKSGLPSDRFSAERTGGSVSTLTIQRTQQEDSAVYLCASSYRTPGQGLNGYTFGSGTRLTVV.

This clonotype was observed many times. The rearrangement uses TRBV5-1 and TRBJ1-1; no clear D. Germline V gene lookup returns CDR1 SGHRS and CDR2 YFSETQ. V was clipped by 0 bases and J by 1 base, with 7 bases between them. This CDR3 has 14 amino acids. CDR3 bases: TGCGCCAGCAGCTTGGGGCTCACGAACACTGAAGCTTTCTTT. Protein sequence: CASSLGLTNTEAFF.

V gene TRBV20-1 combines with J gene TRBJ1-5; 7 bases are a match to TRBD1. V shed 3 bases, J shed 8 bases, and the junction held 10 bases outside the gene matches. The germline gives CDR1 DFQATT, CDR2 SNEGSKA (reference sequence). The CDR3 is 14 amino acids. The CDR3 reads CSASGDSFSKPQHF. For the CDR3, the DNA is TGCAGTGCTAGTGGGGACAGTTTCTCAAAGCCCCAGCATTTT.

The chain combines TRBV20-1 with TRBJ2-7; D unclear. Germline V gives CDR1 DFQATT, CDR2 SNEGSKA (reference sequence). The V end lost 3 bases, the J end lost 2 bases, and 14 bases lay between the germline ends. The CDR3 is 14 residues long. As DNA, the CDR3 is TGCAGTGCTAGGGTGGGAAGAGGCGCCTACGAGCAGTACTTC. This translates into CSARVGRGAYEQYF.

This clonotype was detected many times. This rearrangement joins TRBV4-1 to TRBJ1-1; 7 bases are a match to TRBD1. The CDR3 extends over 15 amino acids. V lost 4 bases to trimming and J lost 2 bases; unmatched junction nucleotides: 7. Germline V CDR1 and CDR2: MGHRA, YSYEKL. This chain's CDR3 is CASSPGQSANTEAFF. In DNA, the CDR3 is TGCGCCAGCAGCCCGGGACAGTCGGCCAACACTGAAGCTTTCTTT.

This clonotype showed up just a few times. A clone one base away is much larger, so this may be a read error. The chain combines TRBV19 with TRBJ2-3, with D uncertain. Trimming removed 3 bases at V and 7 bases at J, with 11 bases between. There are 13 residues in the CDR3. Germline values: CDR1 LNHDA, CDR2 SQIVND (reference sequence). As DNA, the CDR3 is TGTGCCAGTAGTATCAGTCGGACCAATACGCAGTATTTT. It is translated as CASSISRTNTQYF.